This T cell receptor (beta chain) is from a study of shared clonotypes between healthy human individuals. The donors were adults (healthy and HIV-negative) with no recent acute infections or vaccinations. Memory CD4+ cells were the fraction left after CD45RA+ naive selection. The CDR3 loop spans 15 amino acids. In germline, CDR1 is MDHEN, CDR2 SYDVKM. The ends were cut back, 7 bases at V and 8 bases at J, with 21 bases in the middle. TCRdb's table, derived via immunoSEQ multiplex PCR, lists solely in-frame clones and lacks some. Of 1,500,000 or so clones listed, 98% to 99% are singletons. The source is a man aged 25 to 45 in good health. The chain carries TRBV28 and TRBJ2-1; either TRBD1 or TRBD2 may fit D (6 bases each). The sample comprised naive CD4+ T cells sorted from blood. Subset meaning: CD45RA+ positively selected. CDR3 nucleotide sequence: TGTGCCAGCATCGAACTAGGGGGGAGTAGCGATGAGCAGTTCTTC. Protein sequence: CASIELGGSSDEQFF. Based on the CDR3 plus reference TRBV28 and TRBJ2-1, the full variable domain is DVKVTQSSRYLVKRTGEKVFLECVQDMDHENMFWYRQDPGLGLRLIYFSYDVKMKEKGDIPEGYSVSREKKERFSLILESASTNQTSMYLCASIELGGSSDEQFFGPGTRLTVL.